This passage covers 10 T cell receptor beta chains from one sample sequenced in a study of tumor and adjacent non-tumor tissue in lung cancer. The template was RNA from unsorted bulk tissue. TCRbeta libraries were built with three rounds of nested PCR, modified from ARM-PCR. MiXCR, run by TCRdb on the multiplex PCR reads, gives a single entry per CDR3 protein. The table includes about 81,000 distinct CDR3 sequences, over 60% detected once. Sequencing input: lung tumor tissue. These receptors came from a woman aged 40 to 50 with non-small cell lung cancer.

This chain links TRBV10-3 with TRBJ2-5; 8 bases fit TRBD1. The CDR3 covers 14 residues. After removal of 6 bases from V and 7 bases from J, the junction contained 10 bases not matched to a gene. CDR1 and CDR2 from the germline V gene are ENHRY and SYGVKD. The CDR3 DNA sequence: TGTGCCATCAGAGGGACAGGTGAACGAGGGACCCAGTACTTC. It yields the protein CAIRGTGERGTQYF.

This chain links TRBV29-1 with TRBJ2-3, with D perhaps matching TRBD2 (6 bases). This CDR3 has 18 amino acids. V was shortened by 3 bases and J by 7 bases, with 29 bases between the two germline ends. Germline lookup yields CDR1 SQVTM and CDR2 ANQGSEA. In nucleotides, the CDR3 is TGCAGCGTTGACTTTTCCCCCGCGGGACTTGCTTATTCTTATACGCAGTATTTT. It yields the protein CSVDFSPAGLAYSYTQYF.

This clonotype has just one count. The junction shows a germline mismatch at one end, possibly a read error. The rearrangement joins TRBV11-2 to TRBJ1-1; TRBD1 is a possible D gene (6 bases). The CDR3 runs to 14 residues. Germline lookup yields CDR1 SGHAT and CDR2 FQNNGV. CDR3 residues: CTSQAVEGDIEAFF. As DNA, the CDR3 is TGTACCAGCCAGGCAGTAGAGGGGGACATTGAAGCTTTCTTT. The full variable domain, in which reference TRBV11-2 and TRBJ1-1 provide the parts outside the CDR3, is EAGVAQSPRYKIIEKRQSVAFWCNPISGHATLYWYQQILGQGPKLLIQFQNNGVVDDSQLPKDRFSAERLKGVDSTLKIQPAKLEDSAVYLCTSQAVEGDIEAFFGQGTRLTVV.

With regard to this clonotype: Since a much larger clone is just one base distant, this may be a read error. The V call is TRBV4-1, the J call TRBJ2-5; a weak D match, TRBD2 (6 bases). The germline V gene has CDR1 MGHRA and CDR2 YSYEKL. The CDR3 is 17 residues long. Written as DNA, the CDR3 is TGCGCCGGCAGCCAAGGACTTCGGGCGGGAACGGGAGAGACCCAGTACTTC. Translating it yields CAGSQGLRAGTGETQYF.

Details on this clonotype: The junction departs from the called germline gene at one end, perhaps through a read error. V is TRBV6-6 and J is TRBJ1-3, with TRBD1 as a possible D gene (5 bases). Per germline, CDR1 MNHNY and CDR2 SVGAGI (reference sequence). This CDR3 has 16 residues. CDR3 in amino acids: CASSYSGDPSGNIIYF. Here the CDR3 DNA reads TGTGCCAGCAGTTATTCCGGGGACCCCTCTGGAAACATCATATATTTT.

This clonotype is a singleton in its sample. The chain couples TRBV11-2 to TRBJ2-5, with D possibly being TRBD2 (5 bases). The germline V gene has CDR1 SGHAT and CDR2 FQNNGV. The CDR3 loop spans 13 amino acids. Trimming pared 10 bases from V and 2 bases from J, leaving 14 bases between. In DNA, the CDR3 is TGTGCCACCTCGATGAGGGCACAAGAGACCCAGTACTTC. Its protein is CATSMRAQETQYF.

Comments on this clonotype: A read error may account for a junction end that differs from germline. This sequence joins TRBV11-2 and TRBJ2-3; the D gene could be TRBD1 or TRBD2 (5 bases each). Per germline, CDR1 SGHAT and CDR2 FQNNGV. The CDR3 runs to 13 residues. The CDR3: CASSLDRDLQFCF. In DNA form, the CDR3 reads TGTGCCAGCAGCTTAGACCGGGACCTCCAATTTTGTTTT.

The chain combines TRBV12-3 or TRBV12-4 with TRBJ1-2, with D unclear. The CDR3 spans 17 residues. Trimming took off 5 bases at V and 6 bases at J, with 25 bases between the two ends. CDR3 protein: CASSPNLVGTPSHGYTF. CDR3 in DNA: TGTGCCAGCAGTCCCAATCTTGTGGGTACACCCTCCCATGGCTACACCTTC.

Of note for this clonotype: A read error may account for a junction end that differs from germline. The chain employs TRBV29-1 and TRBJ1-1, with D possibly being TRBD1 (6 bases). Germline CDR1 and CDR2: SQVTM and ANQGSEA. The CDR3 length is 12 residues. CDR3 nucleotides: TGCAACGTTGACCGGGACATCCAGGGAGCTTTCTTT. This codes for CNVDRDIQGAFF.

This clonotype came up many times. The rearrangement uses TRBV6-6 and TRBJ1-5; TRBD1 aligns across 8 bases. Trimming at V came to 5 bases and at J to 5 bases, leaving 14 bases not matched to a gene. CDR3 length: 17 residues. Germline CDR1 reads MNHNY; CDR2 reads SVGAGI (reference sequence). The CDR3: CASSIRKGQGEHQPQHF. The CDR3 DNA reads as TGTGCCAGCAGTATACGAAAAGGACAGGGCGAACATCAGCCCCAGCATTTT.